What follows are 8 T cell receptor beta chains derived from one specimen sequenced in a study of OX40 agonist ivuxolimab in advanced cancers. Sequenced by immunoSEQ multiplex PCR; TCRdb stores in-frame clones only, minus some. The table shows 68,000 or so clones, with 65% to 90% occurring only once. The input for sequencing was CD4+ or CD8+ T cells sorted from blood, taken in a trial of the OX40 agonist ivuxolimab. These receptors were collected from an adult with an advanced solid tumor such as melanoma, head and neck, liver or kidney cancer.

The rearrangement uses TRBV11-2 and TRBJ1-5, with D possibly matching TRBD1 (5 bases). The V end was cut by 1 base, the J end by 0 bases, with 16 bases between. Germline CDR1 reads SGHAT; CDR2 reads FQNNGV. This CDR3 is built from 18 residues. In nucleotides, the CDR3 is TGTGCCAGCAGCTTAGCTGGTGACAGCATCTATAGCAATCAGCCCCAGCATTTT. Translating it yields CASSLAGDSIYSNQPQHF.

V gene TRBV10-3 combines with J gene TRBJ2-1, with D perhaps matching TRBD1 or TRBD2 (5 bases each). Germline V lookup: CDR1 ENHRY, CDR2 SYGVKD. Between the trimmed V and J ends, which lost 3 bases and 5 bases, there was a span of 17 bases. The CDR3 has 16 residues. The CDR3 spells CAISDLARDRDNEQFF. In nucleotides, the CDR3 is TGTGCCATCAGTGATCTAGCCCGTGACAGAGACAATGAGCAGTTCTTC.

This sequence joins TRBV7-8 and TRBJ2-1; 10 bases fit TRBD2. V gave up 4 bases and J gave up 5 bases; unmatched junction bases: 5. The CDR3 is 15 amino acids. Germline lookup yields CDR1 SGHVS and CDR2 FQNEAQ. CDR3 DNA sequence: TGTGCCAGCAGCTCATCTAGCGGGGGACACAATGAGCAGTTCTTC. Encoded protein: CASSSSSGGHNEQFF.

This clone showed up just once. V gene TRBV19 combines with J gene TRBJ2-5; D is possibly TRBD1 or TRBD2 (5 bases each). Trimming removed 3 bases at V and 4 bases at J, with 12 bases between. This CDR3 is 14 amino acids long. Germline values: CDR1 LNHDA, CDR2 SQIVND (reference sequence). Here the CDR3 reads CASSMGGGLETQYF. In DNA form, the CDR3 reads TGTGCCAGTAGTATGGGTGGGGGTCTAGAGACCCAGTACTTC.

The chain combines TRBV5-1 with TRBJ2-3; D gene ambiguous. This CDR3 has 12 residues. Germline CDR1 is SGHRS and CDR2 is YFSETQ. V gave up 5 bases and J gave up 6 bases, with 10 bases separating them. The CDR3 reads CASRRDFDTQYF. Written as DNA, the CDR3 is TGCGCCAGCAGAAGAGATTTTGATACGCAGTATTTT.

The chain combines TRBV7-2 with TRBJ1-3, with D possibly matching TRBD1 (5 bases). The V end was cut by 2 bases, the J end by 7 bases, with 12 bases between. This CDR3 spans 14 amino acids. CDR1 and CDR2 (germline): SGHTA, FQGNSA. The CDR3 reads CASSLSREQNTIYF. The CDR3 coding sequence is TGTGCCAGCAGCTTAAGCAGGGAACAGAACACCATATATTTT.

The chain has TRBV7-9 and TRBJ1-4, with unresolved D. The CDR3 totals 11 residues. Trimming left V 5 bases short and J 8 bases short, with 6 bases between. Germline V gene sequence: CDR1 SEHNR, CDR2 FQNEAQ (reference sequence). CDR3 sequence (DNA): TGTGCCAGCAGCGCCGAAGAAAAACTGTTTTTT. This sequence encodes CASSAEEKLFF.

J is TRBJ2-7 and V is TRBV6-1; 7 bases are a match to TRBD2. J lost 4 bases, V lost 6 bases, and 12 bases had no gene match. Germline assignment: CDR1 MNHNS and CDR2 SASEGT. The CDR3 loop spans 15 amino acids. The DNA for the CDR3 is TGTGCCAGCAGACCGGGGGAGGGGTCCGAATACGAGCAGTACTTC. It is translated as CASRPGEGSEYEQYF.